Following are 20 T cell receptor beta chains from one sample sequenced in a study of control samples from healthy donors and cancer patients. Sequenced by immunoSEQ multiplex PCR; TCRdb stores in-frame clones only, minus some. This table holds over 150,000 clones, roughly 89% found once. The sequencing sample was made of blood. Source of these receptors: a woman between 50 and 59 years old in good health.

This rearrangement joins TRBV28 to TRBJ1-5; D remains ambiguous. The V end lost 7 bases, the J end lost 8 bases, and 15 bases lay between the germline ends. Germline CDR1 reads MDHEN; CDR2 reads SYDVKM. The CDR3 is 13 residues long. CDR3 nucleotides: TGTGCCAGCATTCCGGGCGGGGTTGAGCCCCAGCATTTT. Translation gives CASIPGGVEPQHF.

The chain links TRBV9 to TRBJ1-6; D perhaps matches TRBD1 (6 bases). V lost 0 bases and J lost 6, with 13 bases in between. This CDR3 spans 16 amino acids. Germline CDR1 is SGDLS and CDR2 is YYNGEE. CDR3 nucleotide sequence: TGTGCCAGCAGCGTAGATCAGGGAGGGGGTAATTCACCCCTCCACTTT. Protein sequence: CASSVDQGGGNSPLHF.

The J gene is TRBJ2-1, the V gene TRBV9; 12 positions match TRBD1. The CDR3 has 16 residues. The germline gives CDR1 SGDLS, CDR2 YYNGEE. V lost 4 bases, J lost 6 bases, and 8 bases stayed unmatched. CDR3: CASSPTGDRGRNEQFF. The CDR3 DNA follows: TGTGCCAGCAGCCCCACCGGGGACAGGGGGCGCAATGAGCAGTTCTTC.

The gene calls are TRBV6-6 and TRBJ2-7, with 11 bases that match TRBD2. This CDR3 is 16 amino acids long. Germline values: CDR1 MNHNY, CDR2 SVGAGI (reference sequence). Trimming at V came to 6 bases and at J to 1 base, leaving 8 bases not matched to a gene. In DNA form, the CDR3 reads TGTGCCAGCAGCCCAATTAGCGGGAGGGAGTCCTACGAGCAGTACTTC. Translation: CASSPISGRESYEQYF.

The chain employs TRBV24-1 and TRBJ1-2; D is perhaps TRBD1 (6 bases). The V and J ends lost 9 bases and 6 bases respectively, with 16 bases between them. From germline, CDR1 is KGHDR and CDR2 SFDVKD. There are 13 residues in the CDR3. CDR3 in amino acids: CATGVGGQHGYTF. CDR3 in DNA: TGTGCCACCGGGGTCGGGGGCCAGCATGGCTACACCTTC.

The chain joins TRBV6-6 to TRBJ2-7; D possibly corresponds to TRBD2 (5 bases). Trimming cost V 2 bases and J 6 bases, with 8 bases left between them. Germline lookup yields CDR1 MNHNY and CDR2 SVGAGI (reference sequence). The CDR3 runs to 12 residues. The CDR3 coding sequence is TGTGCCAGCAGTTACGAGAGGGTCGAGCAGTACTTC. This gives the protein CASSYERVEQYF.

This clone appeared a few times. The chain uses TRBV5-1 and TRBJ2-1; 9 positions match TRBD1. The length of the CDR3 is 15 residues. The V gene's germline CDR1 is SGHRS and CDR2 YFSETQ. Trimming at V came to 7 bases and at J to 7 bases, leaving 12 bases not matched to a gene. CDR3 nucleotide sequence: TGCGCCAGCTTACCGGGACAGGGTATGGGGAATGAGCAGTTCTTC. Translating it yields CASLPGQGMGNEQFF.

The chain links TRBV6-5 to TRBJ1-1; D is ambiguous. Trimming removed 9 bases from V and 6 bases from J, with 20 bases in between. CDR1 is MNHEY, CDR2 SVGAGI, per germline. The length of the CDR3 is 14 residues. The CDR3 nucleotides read TGTGCCAGTACGTCGGCCCTAGTCGTTTCTGAAGCTTTCTTT. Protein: CASTSALVVSEAFF.

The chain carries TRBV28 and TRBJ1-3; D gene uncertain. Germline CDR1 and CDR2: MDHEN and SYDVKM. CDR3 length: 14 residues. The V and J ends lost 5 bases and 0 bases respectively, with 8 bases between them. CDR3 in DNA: TGTGCCAGCAGTAGGGAGGACTCTGGAAACACCATATATTTT. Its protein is CASSREDSGNTIYF.

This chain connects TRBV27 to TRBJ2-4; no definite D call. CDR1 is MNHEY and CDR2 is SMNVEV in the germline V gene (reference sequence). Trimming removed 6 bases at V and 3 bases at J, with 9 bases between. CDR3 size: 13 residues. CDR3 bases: TGTGCCAGCAGGGCACAGCACAAAAACATTCAGTACTTC. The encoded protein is CASRAQHKNIQYF.

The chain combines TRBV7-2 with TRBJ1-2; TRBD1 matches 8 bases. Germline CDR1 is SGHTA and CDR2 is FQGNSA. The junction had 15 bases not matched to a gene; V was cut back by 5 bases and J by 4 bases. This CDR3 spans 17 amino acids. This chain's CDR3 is CASSPNPLTGASYGYTF. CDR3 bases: TGTGCCAGCAGCCCTAATCCCTTGACAGGGGCCTCCTATGGCTACACCTTC.

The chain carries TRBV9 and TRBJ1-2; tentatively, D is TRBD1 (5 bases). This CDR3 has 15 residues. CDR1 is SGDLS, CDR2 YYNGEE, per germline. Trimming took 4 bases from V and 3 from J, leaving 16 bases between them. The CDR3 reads CASSILGLGDYGYTF. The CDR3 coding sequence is TGTGCCAGCAGCATCCTCGGGTTAGGGGACTATGGCTACACCTTC.

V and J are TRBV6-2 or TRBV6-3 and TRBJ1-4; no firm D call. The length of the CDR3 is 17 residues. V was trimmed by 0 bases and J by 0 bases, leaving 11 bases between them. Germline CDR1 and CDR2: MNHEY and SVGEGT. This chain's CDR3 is CASSYSRLLATNEKLFF. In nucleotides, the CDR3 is TGTGCCAGCAGTTACTCGCGGCTTCTTGCAACTAATGAAAAACTGTTTTTT.

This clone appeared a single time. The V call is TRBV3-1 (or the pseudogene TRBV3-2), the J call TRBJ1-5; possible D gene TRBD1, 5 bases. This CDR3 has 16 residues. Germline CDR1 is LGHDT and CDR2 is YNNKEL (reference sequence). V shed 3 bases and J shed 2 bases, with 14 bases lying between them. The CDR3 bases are TGTGCCAGCAGCCAGGGCTTCCAGGGAGGCAATCAGCCCCAGCATTTT. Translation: CASSQGFQGGNQPQHF.

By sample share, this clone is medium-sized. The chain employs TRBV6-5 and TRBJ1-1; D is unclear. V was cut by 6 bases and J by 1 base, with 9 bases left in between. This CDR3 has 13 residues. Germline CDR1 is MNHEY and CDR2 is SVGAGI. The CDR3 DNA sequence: TGTGCCAGCAGCCCCCCCCGGAACACTGAAGCTTTCTTT. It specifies CASSPPRNTEAFF.

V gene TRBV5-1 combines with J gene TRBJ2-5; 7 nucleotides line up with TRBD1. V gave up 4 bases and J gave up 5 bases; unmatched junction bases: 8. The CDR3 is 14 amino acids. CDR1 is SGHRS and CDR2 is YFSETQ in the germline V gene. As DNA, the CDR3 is TGCGCCAGCAGCGGGGACAGTCAGGGGGAGACCCAGTACTTC. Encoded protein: CASSGDSQGETQYF.

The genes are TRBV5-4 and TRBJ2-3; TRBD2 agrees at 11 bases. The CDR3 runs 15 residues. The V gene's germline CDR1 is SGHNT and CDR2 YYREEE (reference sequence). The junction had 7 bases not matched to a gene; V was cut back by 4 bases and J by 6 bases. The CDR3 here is CASSRTSGSRDTQYF. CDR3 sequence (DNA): TGTGCCAGCAGCCGCACTAGCGGGAGTAGGGATACGCAGTATTTT. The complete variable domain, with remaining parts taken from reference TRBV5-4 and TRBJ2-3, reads ETGVTQSPTHLIKTRGQQVTLRCSSQSGHNTVSWYQQALGQGPQFIFQYYREEENGRGNFPPRFSGLQFPNYSSELNVNALELDDSALYLCASSRTSGSRDTQYFGPGTRLTVL.

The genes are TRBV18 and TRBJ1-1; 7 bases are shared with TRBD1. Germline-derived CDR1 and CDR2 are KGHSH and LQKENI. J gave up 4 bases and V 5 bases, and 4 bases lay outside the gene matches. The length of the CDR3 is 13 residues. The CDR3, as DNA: TGTGCCAGCTCATCGAACAGGGGCACTGAAGCTTTCTTT. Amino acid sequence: CASSSNRGTEAFF. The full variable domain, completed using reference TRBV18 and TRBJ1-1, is NAGVMQNPRHLVRRRGQEARLRCSPMKGHSHVYWYRQLPEEGLKFMVYLQKENIIDESGMPKERFSAEFPKEGPSILRIQQVVRGDSAAYFCASSSNRGTEAFFGQGTRLTVV.

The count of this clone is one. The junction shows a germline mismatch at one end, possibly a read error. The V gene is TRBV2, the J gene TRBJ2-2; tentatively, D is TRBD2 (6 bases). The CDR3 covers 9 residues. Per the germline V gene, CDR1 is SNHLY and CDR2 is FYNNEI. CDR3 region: CASTRGAVF. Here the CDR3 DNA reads TGTGCCAGCACGCGGGGAGCTGTTTTT.

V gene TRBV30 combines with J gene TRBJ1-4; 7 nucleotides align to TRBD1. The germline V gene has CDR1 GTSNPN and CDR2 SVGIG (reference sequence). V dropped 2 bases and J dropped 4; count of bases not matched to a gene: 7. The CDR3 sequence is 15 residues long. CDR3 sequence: CAWSPRQGLNEKLFF. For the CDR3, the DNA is TGTGCCTGGAGTCCCAGACAGGGCCTTAATGAAAAACTGTTTTTT.